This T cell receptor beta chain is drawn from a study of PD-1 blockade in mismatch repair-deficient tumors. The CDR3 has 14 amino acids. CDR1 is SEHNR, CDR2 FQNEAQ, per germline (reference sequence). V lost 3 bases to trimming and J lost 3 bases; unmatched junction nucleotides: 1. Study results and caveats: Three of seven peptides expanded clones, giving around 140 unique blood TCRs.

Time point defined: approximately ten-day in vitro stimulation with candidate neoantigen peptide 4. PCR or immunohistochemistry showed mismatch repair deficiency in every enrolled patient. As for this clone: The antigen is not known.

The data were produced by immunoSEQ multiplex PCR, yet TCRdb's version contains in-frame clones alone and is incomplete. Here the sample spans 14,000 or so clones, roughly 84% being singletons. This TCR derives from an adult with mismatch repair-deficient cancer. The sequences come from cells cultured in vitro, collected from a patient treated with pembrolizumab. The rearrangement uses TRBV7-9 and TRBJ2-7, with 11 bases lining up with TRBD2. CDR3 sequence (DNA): TGTGCCAGCAGCTTGACTAGCGGGAACTACGAGCAGTACTTC. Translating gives CASSLTSGNYEQYF. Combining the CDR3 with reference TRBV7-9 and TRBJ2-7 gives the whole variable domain DTGVSQNPRHKITKRGQNVTFRCDPISEHNRLYWYRQTLGQGPEFLTYFQNEAQLEKSRLLSDRFSAERPKGSFSTLEIQRTEQGDSAMYLCASSLTSGNYEQYFGPGTRLTVT.